The 21 T cell receptor beta chains listed next were all sequenced from one sample in a study of identical twins (dated by TCRdb to 2016 to 2017). The method behind the library was 5' RACE. Sequencing used an Illumina HiSeq 2000. Using fastp trimming at Q25 and MiXCR clonotype assembly, TCRdb reanalyzed the public sequencing data and kept in-frame beta chains. Entries that share a CDR3 protein sequence are merged under the most common genes and DNA. This sample gives approximately 1.8 million distinct CDR3 sequences in total; roughly 35% of them show up just once. Around 0.3% of the sample is taken by the ten largest. Material for sequencing was cord blood. The receptors were sampled from a newborn girl in good health.

This chain's CDR3 is CASSSLTGHGYTF. The CDR3 nucleotides are TGTGCCAGCAGTTCTCTGACAGGGCATGGCTACACCTTC. The V gene is TRBV12-3 or TRBV12-4, the J gene TRBJ1-2; TRBD1 agrees at 7 bases. The CDR3 consists of 13 residues. The V segment lost 4 bases and the J segment 6 bases; nucleotides outside the gene matches: 5.

This clonotype has only one observation. The chain employs TRBV28 and TRBJ2-1; the D gene is possibly TRBD1 (5 bases). Trimming pared 3 bases from V and 13 bases from J, leaving 19 bases between. Looked up from germline, CDR1 is MDHEN and CDR2 is SYDVKM. CDR3 size: 14 residues. The CDR3 sequence is CASSLSAGFLTQFF. The CDR3 DNA reads TGTGCCAGCAGTTTGTCGGCAGGGTTCTTAACCCAGTTCTTC.

The table lists this clonotype with a few counts. The gene calls are TRBV20-1 and TRBJ1-1; D unclear. Trimming cost V 3 bases and J 4 bases, with 12 bases left between them. The CDR3 has 13 residues. Germline V CDR1 and CDR2: DFQATT, SNEGSKA (reference sequence). The CDR3 DNA is TGCAGTGCTAGTCTGACACCCCGCACTGAAGCTTTCTTT. Translating gives CSASLTPRTEAFF.

J is TRBJ1-2 and V is TRBV18; D not certain. This CDR3 is 15 amino acids long. The V gene lost 3 bases and the J gene lost 4 bases, with 15 bases spanning the gap. The germline V gene encodes CDR1 KGHSH and CDR2 LQKENI. CDR3 in DNA: TGTGCCAGCTCACCGGGTTTGGCAGATACCTATGGCTACACCTTC. Its translation is CASSPGLADTYGYTF.

The chain uses TRBV7-9 and TRBJ2-1; 13 bases are a match to TRBD2. The germline CDR1 and CDR2 sequences are SEHNR and FQNEAQ (reference sequence). V dropped 3 bases and J dropped 1; count of bases not matched to a gene: 6. The CDR3 totals 18 residues. The CDR3 loop is CASSLGLAGSNSYNEQFF. The CDR3 DNA reads as TGTGCCAGCAGCTTGGGACTAGCGGGGAGCAATTCCTACAATGAGCAGTTCTTC.

V gene TRBV20-1 combines with J gene TRBJ1-2, with a tentative D call TRBD1 (5 bases). The CDR3 has 14 residues. Germline CDR1 is DFQATT and CDR2 is SNEGSKA (reference sequence). V lost 3 bases, J lost 2 bases, and 13 bases lay in between. CDR3 amino acids: CSARLRETNYGYTF. The DNA for the CDR3 is TGCAGTGCTAGGCTCAGGGAAACCAACTATGGCTACACCTTC.

Notes on this clonotype: It may be a read error: a sequence one base away is much more abundant. CDR3 DNA: TGTGCCAGCAGTTACGGGGAAAACTATGGCTACACCTTC. This encodes CASSYGENYGYTF. V usage is TRBV28 and J usage is TRBJ1-2; D is uncertain. The V end lost 4 bases, the J end lost 2 bases, and 8 bases lay between the germline ends. CDR3 length: 13 residues. The germline CDR1 and CDR2 sequences are MDHEN and SYDVKM.

This chain links TRBV7-2 with TRBJ2-5, with TRBD1 identical over 10 bases. After removal of 4 bases from V and 6 bases from J, the junction contained 8 bases not matched to a gene. Germline lookup yields CDR1 SGHTA and CDR2 FQGNSA. The CDR3 runs to 15 residues. The CDR3 sequence: CASSSDRGLMKTQYF. The CDR3 coding sequence is TGTGCCAGCAGCTCAGACAGGGGGCTGATGAAGACCCAGTACTTC.

The gene calls are TRBV28 and TRBJ2-6; TRBD1 might be the D (5 bases). Germline values: CDR1 MDHEN, CDR2 SYDVKM. This CDR3 spans 17 amino acids. Trimming took off 3 bases at V and 0 bases at J, with 12 bases between the two ends. The CDR3 DNA sequence: TGTGCCAGCAGTTTCAGGACATCCCACTCTGGGGCCAACGTCCTGACTTTC. Translated: CASSFRTSHSGANVLTF. Full variable domain (outside the CDR3, taken from reference TRBV28 and TRBJ2-6): DVKVTQSSRYLVKRTGEKVFLECVQDMDHENMFWYRQDPGLGLRLIYFSYDVKMKEKGDIPEGYSVSREKKERFSLILESASTNQTSMYLCASSFRTSHSGANVLTFGAGSRLTVL.

This chain connects TRBV10-3 to TRBJ1-1; 7 bases align to TRBD1. The length of the CDR3 is 14 residues. V lost 6 bases, J lost 5 bases, and 9 bases stayed unmatched. Germline V gene data show CDR1 as ENHRY and CDR2 as SYGVKD. The CDR3 nucleotides are TGTGCCATCAGCGACTCGATGGACAGGACTGAAGCTTTCTTT. Protein sequence: CAISDSMDRTEAFF.

The table lists this clonotype with a few counts. V is TRBV9 and J is TRBJ2-3; the match to TRBD2 covers 7 bases. Per the germline V gene, CDR1 is SGDLS and CDR2 is YYNGEE. There are 17 residues in the CDR3. The junction had 10 bases not matched to a gene; V was cut back by 1 base and J by 2 bases. The CDR3 region has the DNA TGTGCCAGCAGCGTATCGTGGCTAGCGGAGACCACAGATACGCAGTATTTT. Its protein product is CASSVSWLAETTDTQYF.

At least ten counts were recorded for this clonotype. The rearrangement links TRBV20-1 to TRBJ2-3, with 11 bases identical to TRBD2. This CDR3 is built from 16 residues. The J segment lost 0 bases and the V segment lost 2 bases, leaving 4 bases of the junction unmatched. Germline V gives CDR1 DFQATT, CDR2 SNEGSKA (reference sequence). DNA for the CDR3: TGCAGTGCTAGACTAGCGGGGGGACCTAGCACAGATACGCAGTATTTT. This codes for CSARLAGGPSTDTQYF.

The chain combines TRBV12-3 or TRBV12-4 with TRBJ2-1; no firm D call. The J call may not be correct, given that the DNA end is closer to TRBJ2-7. This CDR3 is 14 amino acids long. The CDR3 DNA is TGTGCCAGCAGGATTCGGAGCTCCTACAATGAGCAGTACTTC. It yields the protein CASRIRSSYNEQYF.

V gene TRBV5-1 combines with J gene TRBJ1-6, with TRBD1 matching over 8 bases. This CDR3 region has 17 residues. V was clipped by 3 bases and J by 0 bases; unmatched bases: 5. Germline V gene data show CDR1 as SGHRS and CDR2 as YFSETQ. CDR3 loop: CASSYGQGTSYNSPLHF. The CDR3 DNA sequence: TGCGCCAGCAGCTACGGACAGGGAACCTCCTATAATTCACCCCTCCACTTT.

There are a few counts of this clonotype. V is TRBV15 and J is TRBJ1-4, with 8 bases fitting TRBD1. Germline CDR1 and CDR2: LNHNV and YYDKDF (reference sequence). V lost 1 base and J lost 8; bases outside the gene matches: 6. The CDR3 has 15 amino acids. In DNA, the CDR3 is TGTGCCACCAGCAGAGGGGGGACAGGATCCGAAAAACTGTTTTTT. Translation gives CATSRGGTGSEKLFF.

This clonotype was picked up a small number of times. An end of the junction does not agree with germline; a read error may underlie this. V gene TRBV6-4 combines with J gene TRBJ2-2, with D tentatively TRBD1 or TRBD2 (5 bases each). Germline loops: CDR1 MRHNA, CDR2 SNTAGT. The CDR3 runs to 15 residues. Here the CDR3 reads CASSEGVSNTGELFF. Here the CDR3 DNA reads TGTGCCAGCAGTGAAGGGGTTTCGAACACCGGGGAGTTGTTTTTT.

This chain connects TRBV6-2 or TRBV6-3 to TRBJ2-1; the match to TRBD2 covers 8 bases. The CDR3 has 15 residues. The V segment lost 6 bases and the J segment 9 bases; nucleotides outside the gene matches: 13. The germline CDR1 and CDR2 sequences are MNHEY and SVGEGT. The CDR3 loop is CASSQVGGGLGEQFF. CDR3 coding DNA: TGTGCCAGCAGCCAGGTCGGCGGGGGGCTCGGTGAGCAGTTCTTC.

CDR3 bases: TGTGCCAGCAGTCCCTACCGACAGTCACAGGGATCCTACGAGCAGTACTTC. Residues: CASSPYRQSQGSYEQYF. V is TRBV27 and J is TRBJ2-7; possible D gene TRBD1, 6 bases. CDR1 is MNHEY and CDR2 is SMNVEV in the germline V gene (reference sequence). The CDR3 sequence is 17 residues long. The V end lost 5 bases, the J end lost 1 base, and 21 bases lay between the germline ends.

The V and J genes are TRBV4-2 and TRBJ2-7; a possible D gene is TRBD2 (6 bases). V was shortened by 0 bases and J by 4 bases, with 10 bases between the two germline ends. Germline-derived CDR1 and CDR2 are LGHNA and YNFKEQ. The CDR3 spans 14 residues. The CDR3 DNA reads as TGTGCCAGCAGCCAAGATTCACTAGCATACGAGCAGTACTTC. Translated: CASSQDSLAYEQYF.

Comment on this clonotype: A much larger clone is a single base away; this may be a read error. This rearrangement joins TRBV5-1 to TRBJ1-2; D ambiguous. Germline CDR1 SGHRS, CDR2 YFSETQ. This CDR3 has 12 residues. Written as DNA, the CDR3 is TGCGCCAGCAGATCGAATAACCATGGCTACACCTTC. It codes for CASRSNNHGYTF.

For the CDR3, the DNA is TGTGCCAGCAGCTTCCGGGTAAATACGCAGTATTTT. As protein: CASSFRVNTQYF. The V and J genes are TRBV7-9 and TRBJ2-3; D remains ambiguous. V gave up 3 bases and J gave up 7 bases, with 8 bases separating them. Germline V lookup: CDR1 SEHNR, CDR2 FQNEAQ (reference sequence). The CDR3 has 12 amino acids. The complete variable domain, with remaining parts taken from reference TRBV7-9 and TRBJ2-3, reads DTGVSQNPRHKITKRGQNVTFRCDPISEHNRLYWYRQTLGQGPEFLTYFQNEAQLEKSRLLSDRFSAERPKGSFSTLEIQRTEQGDSAMYLCASSFRVNTQYFGPGTRLTVL.